This T cell receptor beta chain stems from a study of blood T cell repertoires in COVID-19. TCRdb's copy holds only in-frame clones and misses some; the assay was immunoSEQ multiplex PCR. The profile covers about 55,000 clones, with around 86% appearing a single time and less than 3.5% taken by the ten largest. This CDR3 has 15 residues. The germline CDR1 and CDR2 sequences are SGHTA and FQGNSA. Trimming removed 0 bases from V and 3 bases from J, with 11 bases in between. The chain uses TRBV7-2 and TRBJ1-1; possible D gene TRBD1, 5 bases. The sample comprised peripheral blood. The source is a man at least 80 years old with acute or convalescent COVID-19. In DNA form, the CDR3 reads TGTGCCAGCAGCTTAGCACCCCGCAGGGACACTGAAGCTTTCTTT. Residues: CASSLAPRRDTEAFF. Looking up the rest from reference TRBV7-2 and TRBJ1-1 gives the full variable domain: GAGVSQSPSNKVTEKGKDVELRCDPISGHTALYWYRQSLGQGLEFLIYFQGNSAPDKSGLPSDRFSAERTGGSVSTLTIQRTQQEDSAVYLCASSLAPRRDTEAFFGQGTRLTVV.